The 17 T cell receptor beta chains given below trace back to one sample, sequenced in a study of cytomegalovirus exposure and HLA in healthy donors. Vbeta (60) and Jbeta (13) primers were used in the PCR. Assay used: immunoSEQ multiplex PCR; TCRdb lists only in-frame clones, some missing. The sample consists of roughly 160,000 clones, 80% to 85% of them appearing once. Source material: PBMCs. These receptors all stem from a male donor in good health and CMV-seronegative.

The chain is built from TRBV25-1 and TRBJ2-3, with 7 nucleotides matching TRBD1. With 6 bases clipped from V and 2 bases from J, the junction kept 2 bases outside the gene matches. Germline-derived CDR1 and CDR2 are MGHDK and SYGVNS. This CDR3 has 13 amino acids. The CDR3 nucleotides are TGTGCCAGCAGGGGACAGAACACAGATACGCAGTATTTT. Translation gives CASRGQNTDTQYF.

V usage is TRBV5-1 and J usage is TRBJ2-5; D possibly corresponds to TRBD2 (6 bases). V dropped 6 bases and J dropped 2 bases, with 14 bases sitting between them. The CDR3 spans 14 residues. Germline V gene data show CDR1 as SGHRS and CDR2 as YFSETQ. CDR3 nucleotides: TGCGCCAGCATTAGGGACGGGGGACAAGAGACCCAGTACTTC. Amino acid sequence: CASIRDGGQETQYF.

J is TRBJ1-6 and V is TRBV11-2; tentatively, D is TRBD1 (6 bases). Germline V gene data show CDR1 as SGHAT and CDR2 as FQNNGV. Trimming removed 1 base from V and 6 bases from J, with 10 bases in between. This CDR3 comprises 15 residues. Here the CDR3 reads CASSLATGINSPLHF. CDR3 nucleotide sequence: TGTGCCAGCAGCTTAGCAACAGGGATTAATTCACCCCTCCACTTT.

V is TRBV6-6 and J is TRBJ1-5; perhaps TRBD1 as D (6 bases). V lost 5 bases and J 1 base, leaving 12 bases between the germline ends. The CDR3 loop spans 15 amino acids. The germline gives CDR1 MNHNY, CDR2 SVGAGI (reference sequence). CDR3 sequence: CASSPLTGSNQPQHF. As DNA, the CDR3 is TGTGCCAGCAGTCCCCTCACAGGGAGCAATCAGCCCCAGCATTTT.

This clone was recorded only once. The chain has TRBV27 and TRBJ1-5, with 10 bases lining up with TRBD1. The CDR3 has 15 residues. From germline, CDR1 is MNHEY and CDR2 SMNVEV (reference sequence). V gave up 5 bases and J gave up 6 bases; unmatched junction bases: 7. CDR3 in DNA: TGTGCCAGCAGTCTTGGACAGGGGGGTTCTCAGCCCCAGCATTTT. It translates to CASSLGQGGSQPQHF.

The gene calls are TRBV18 and TRBJ1-1; 8 bases map to TRBD1. CDR3 length: 15 residues. The germline CDR1 and CDR2 sequences are KGHSH and LQKENI. After removal of 6 bases from V and 2 bases from J, the junction contained 8 bases not matched to a gene. The CDR3 is CASSFSTGENTEAFF. For the CDR3, the DNA is TGTGCCAGCTCTTTTTCGACAGGGGAAAACACTGAAGCTTTCTTT.

This chain uses TRBV2 with TRBJ1-2; D is uncertain. The CDR3 spans 11 residues. V lost 6 bases, J lost 4 bases, and 6 bases lay in between. CDR1 is SNHLY and CDR2 is FYNNEI in the germline V gene. This CDR3 reads CASRQSYGYTF. CDR3 DNA: TGTGCCAGCAGACAGAGCTATGGCTACACCTTC. The full variable domain, with the rest looked up from reference TRBV2 and TRBJ1-2, is EPEVTQTPSHQVTQMGQEVILRCVPISNHLYFYWYRQILGQKVEFLVSFYNNEISEKSEIFDDQFSVERPDGSNFTLKIRSTKLEDSAMYFCASRQSYGYTFGSGTRLTVV.

The V call is TRBV9, the J call TRBJ2-7, with D maybe TRBD1 (5 bases). In germline, CDR1 is SGDLS, CDR2 YYNGEE. Between the trimmed V and J ends, which lost 6 bases and 2 bases, there was a span of 15 bases. The CDR3 sequence is 14 residues long. Here the CDR3 DNA reads TGTGCCAGCAACGAAATAGGACAAGCCTACGAGCAGTACTTC. Translation: CASNEIGQAYEQYF.

The J gene is TRBJ1-2, the V gene TRBV5-1, with 8 bases identical to TRBD1. This CDR3 spans 14 amino acids. From germline, CDR1 is SGHRS and CDR2 YFSETQ. The ends lost 6 bases at V and 4 bases at J; junction bases unmatched: 8. CDR3 nucleotides: TGCGCCAGCACCTCGGACAGGGAGGTCTATGGCTACACCTTC. Encoded protein: CASTSDREVYGYTF.

The V call is TRBV5-1, the J call TRBJ1-1; 7 bases map to TRBD1. V was clipped by 2 bases and J by 8 bases; unmatched bases: 15. Germline V lookup: CDR1 SGHRS, CDR2 YFSETQ. The CDR3 contains 16 residues. The CDR3 sequence: CASSFDPLDRVPEAFF. The CDR3 bases are TGCGCCAGCAGCTTCGATCCACTCGACAGGGTCCCCGAAGCTTTCTTT.

The chain links TRBV6-5 to TRBJ1-1; D uncertain. V dropped 6 bases and J dropped 3 bases, with 14 bases sitting between them. The CDR3 loop spans 14 amino acids. Germline V gene data show CDR1 as MNHEY and CDR2 as SVGAGI. The CDR3 sequence is CASSIRLRDTEAFF. In DNA form, the CDR3 reads TGTGCCAGCAGCATACGACTCCGGGACACTGAAGCTTTCTTT.

The gene calls are TRBV15 and TRBJ1-3; D unclear. V dropped 0 bases and J dropped 0 bases, with 9 bases sitting between them. This CDR3 has 16 amino acids. Germline CDR1 and CDR2: LNHNV and YYDKDF (reference sequence). CDR3 bases: TGTGCCACCAGCAGAGACCCCTACAGCTCTGGAAACACCATATATTTT. Protein: CATSRDPYSSGNTIYF.

This clone came up once. The identical CDR3 is also encoded by other nucleotide sequences in the sample. The chain uses TRBV2 and TRBJ1-2; D gene uncertain. The CDR3 loop spans 12 amino acids. Germline assignment: CDR1 SNHLY and CDR2 FYNNEI. Trimming took 4 bases from V and 4 from J, leaving 7 bases between them. The CDR3 coding sequence is TGTGCCAGCAGTGGGCAGGCCTATGGCTACACCTTC. Its protein product is CASSGQAYGYTF.

This clone came up a few times. The chain carries TRBV6-5 and TRBJ1-6; D is possibly TRBD1 (5 bases). CDR1 is MNHEY, CDR2 SVGAGI, per germline. This CDR3 is built from 12 residues. Trimming stripped 6 bases from V and 10 bases from J, with 10 bases between. The CDR3 protein is CASSQGLSPLHF. The CDR3 DNA is TGTGCCAGCAGCCAGGGTCTGTCACCCCTCCACTTT.

This chain connects TRBV6-6 to TRBJ2-7; D perhaps matches TRBD1 (6 bases). V was trimmed by 6 bases and J by 3 bases, leaving 15 bases between them. The V gene's germline CDR1 is MNHNY and CDR2 SVGAGI (reference sequence). The CDR3 is 14 amino acids. CDR3 sequence (DNA): TGTGCCAGCAGAAAGACGGAACAGGGCTACGAGCAGTACTTC. It translates to CASRKTEQGYEQYF.

The CDR3 loop reads CASSDSGDPSPGETQYF. The CDR3 DNA reads as TGTGCCAGCAGCGATAGCGGAGACCCCTCCCCTGGGGAGACCCAGTACTTC. J is TRBJ2-5 and V is TRBV7-9; tentative D call: TRBD2 (6 bases). Trimming removed 5 bases from V and 5 bases from J, with 24 bases in between. The CDR3 contains 17 residues. Germline assignment: CDR1 SEHNR and CDR2 FQNEAQ (reference sequence).

The rearrangement links TRBV6-5 to TRBJ2-5; no clear D. The germline V gene encodes CDR1 MNHEY and CDR2 SVGAGI. Trimming took off 6 bases at V and 5 bases at J, with 16 bases between the two ends. CDR3 length equals 14 residues. The CDR3 DNA follows: TGTGCCAGCAGCCTCGGTAGTTCACGGGAGACCCAGTACTTC. Translated, it gives CASSLGSSRETQYF.